This record covers a single T cell receptor beta chain. TCRdb's copy holds only in-frame clones and misses some; the assay was immunoSEQ multiplex PCR. The table includes under 150,000 clones, 86% detected once. This entry belongs to a study of PD-1 blockade in mismatch repair-deficient tumors. The V gene's germline CDR1 is SGHVS and CDR2 FQNEAQ. The trim removed 7 bases at V and 3 bases at J, leaving 6 bases unmatched. This CDR3 spans 14 amino acids. Mismatch repair deficiency was confirmed in all patients, by PCR or immunohistochemistry. TCR sequencing covered a few patients who responded to pembrolizumab.

The receptor comes from an adult with mismatch repair-deficient cancer. J is TRBJ2-1 and V is TRBV7-8; 7 nucleotides align to TRBD1. The sequencing used peripheral blood, collected 44 weeks after starting pembrolizumab. CDR3 amino acids: CASIEGAGYNEQFF. The CDR3 DNA reads as TGTGCCAGCATCGAGGGGGCGGGCTACAATGAGCAGTTCTTC.